The clone carrying this TCR beta chain was seen only a few times. Its cognate antigen is unknown. Germline assignment: CDR1 SGHNT and CDR2 YYREEE (reference sequence). The V and J ends lost 4 bases and 1 base respectively, with 14 bases between them. CDR3 length: 16 residues. These data belong to a study of T cell repertoires in cytomegalovirus infection. Findings and limits, study-wide: Dominant in the ex vivo response were TCR beta clonotypes restricted by HLA-C and specific for CMV. CMV carriers with the relevant HLA were identified by cumulative public TCR beta family frequency.

TCRdb called the reads again in MiXCR, with one record for every CDR3 protein. This table holds some 180,000 distinct CDR3 sequences, about 20% found once. The receptor was derived from a human donor in good health (CMV status not recorded). Some clones in this sample may be carry-over from other donors' samples. This chain joins TRBV5-4 and TRBJ2-2; weak D call: TRBD1 (7 bases). Source material: PBMCs. CDR3 DNA: TGTGCCAGCAGCCAGGGGGGAGAGTTGAACACCGGGGAGCTGTTTTTT. The encoded protein is CASSQGGELNTGELFF. Full variable domain (missing parts from reference TRBV5-4 and TRBJ2-2): ETGVTQSPTHLIKTRGQQVTLRCSSQSGHNTVSWYQQALGQGPQFIFQYYREEENGRGNFPPRFSGLQFPNYSSELNVNALELDDSALYLCASSQGGELNTGELFFGEGSRLTVL.